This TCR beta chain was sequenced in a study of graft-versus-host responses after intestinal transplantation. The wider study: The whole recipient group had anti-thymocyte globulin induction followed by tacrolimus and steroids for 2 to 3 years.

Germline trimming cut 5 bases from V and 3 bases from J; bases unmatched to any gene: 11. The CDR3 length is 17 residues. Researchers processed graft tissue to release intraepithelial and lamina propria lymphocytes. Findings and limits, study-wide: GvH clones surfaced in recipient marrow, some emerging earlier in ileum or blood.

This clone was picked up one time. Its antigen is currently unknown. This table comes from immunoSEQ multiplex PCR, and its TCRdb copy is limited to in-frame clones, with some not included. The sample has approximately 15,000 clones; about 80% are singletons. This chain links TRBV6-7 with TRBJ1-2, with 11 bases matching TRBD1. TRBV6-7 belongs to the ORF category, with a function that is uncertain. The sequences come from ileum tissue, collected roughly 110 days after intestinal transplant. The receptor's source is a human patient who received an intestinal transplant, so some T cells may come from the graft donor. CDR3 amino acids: CASSRRTGGESYYGYTF. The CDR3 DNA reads TGTGCCAGCAGTCGACGGACAGGGGGCGAATCTTACTATGGCTACACCTTC.